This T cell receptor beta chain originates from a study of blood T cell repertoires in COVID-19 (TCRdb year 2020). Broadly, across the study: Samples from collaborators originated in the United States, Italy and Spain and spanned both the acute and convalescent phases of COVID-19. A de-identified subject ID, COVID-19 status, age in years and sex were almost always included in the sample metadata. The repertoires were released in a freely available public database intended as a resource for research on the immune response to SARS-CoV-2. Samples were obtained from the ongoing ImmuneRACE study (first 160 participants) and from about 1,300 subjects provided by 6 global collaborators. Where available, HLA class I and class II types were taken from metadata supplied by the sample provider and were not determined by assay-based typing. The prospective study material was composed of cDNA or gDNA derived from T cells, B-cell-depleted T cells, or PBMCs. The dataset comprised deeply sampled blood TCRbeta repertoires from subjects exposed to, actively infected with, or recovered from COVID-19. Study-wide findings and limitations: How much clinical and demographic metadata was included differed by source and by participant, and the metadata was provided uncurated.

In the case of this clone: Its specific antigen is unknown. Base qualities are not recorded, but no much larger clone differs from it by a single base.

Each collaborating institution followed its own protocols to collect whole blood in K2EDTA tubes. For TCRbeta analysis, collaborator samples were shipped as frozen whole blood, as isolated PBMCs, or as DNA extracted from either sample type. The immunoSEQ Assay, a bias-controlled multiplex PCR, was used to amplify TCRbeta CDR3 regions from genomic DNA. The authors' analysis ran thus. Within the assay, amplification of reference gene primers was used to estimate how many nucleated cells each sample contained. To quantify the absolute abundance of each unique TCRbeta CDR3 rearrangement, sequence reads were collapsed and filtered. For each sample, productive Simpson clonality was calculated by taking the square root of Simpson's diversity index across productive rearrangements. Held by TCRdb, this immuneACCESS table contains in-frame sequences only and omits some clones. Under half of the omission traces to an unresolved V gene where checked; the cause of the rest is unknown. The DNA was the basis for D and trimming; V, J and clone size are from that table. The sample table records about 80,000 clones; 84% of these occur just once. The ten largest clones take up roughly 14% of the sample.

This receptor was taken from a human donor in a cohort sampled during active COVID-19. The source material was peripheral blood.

In nucleotide form, the sequence is TGTGCCATCAGCCCTGGACTAGCGGGGCCCAAATACGAGCAGTACTTC. It codes for CAISPGLAGPKYEQYF. This sequence uses TRBV10-3 and TRBJ2-7, with 12 bases in between that match TRBD2. The CDR3 sequence holds 16 residues, the cysteine and phenylalanine included. The CDR3 DNA has 48 bases and is translated from base 1. After removal of 6 bases from V and 4 bases from J, the junction retains 10 bases not matched to a gene. Sequences ENHRY (CDR1) and SYGVKD (CDR2) are obtained from the germline V gene.